The 32 T cell receptor beta chains in this list originate from one sample, sequenced in a study of shared clonotypes between healthy human individuals. Naive CD8 cells comprised CD45RO-negative, CCR7-positively selected cells, excluding terminally differentiated effector memory CD45RA+ cells. Some clones are missing from TCRdb's copy, which holds only in-frame ones; the method was immunoSEQ multiplex PCR. The top ten hold around 1.8% of the sample, which has around 1,900,000 clones, roughly 93% seen once. Sequences were obtained from naive CD8+ T cells from PBMCs. These receptors were taken from a young man in good health. Some clones in this sample may be carry-over from other donors' samples.

Worth noting for this clone: The sample carries other DNA sequences with the same CDR3. This chain uses TRBV6-5 with TRBJ2-1; TRBD2 matches at 10 bases. Germline V gives CDR1 MNHEY, CDR2 SVGAGI. This CDR3 spans 14 amino acids. Unmatched junction bases numbered 2, after V lost 5 bases and J lost 4 bases. CDR3 in amino acids: CASSPAGGYNEQFF. The DNA of the CDR3 is TGTGCCAGCAGTCCAGCGGGAGGGTACAATGAGCAGTTCTTC.

The J gene is TRBJ2-2, the V gene TRBV19, with D tentatively TRBD1 (6 bases). Germline V lookup: CDR1 LNHDA, CDR2 SQIVND (reference sequence). Between the trimmed V and J ends, which lost 0 bases and 5 bases, there was a span of 10 bases. This CDR3 contains 15 residues. The CDR3 region has the DNA TGTGCCAGTAGTATAGAGGCCAGGGGAACCGGGGAGCTGTTTTTT. Its translation: CASSIEARGTGELFF. The full variable domain, with the rest looked up from reference TRBV19 and TRBJ2-2, is DGGITQSPKYLFRKEGQNVTLSCEQNLNHDAMYWYRQDPGQGLRLIYYSQIVNDFQKGDIAEGYSVSREKKESFPLTVTSAQKNPTAFYLCASSIEARGTGELFFGEGSRLTVL.

As to this clone: Other DNA sequences of this sample code for an identical CDR3. The chain employs TRBV19 and TRBJ2-1, with D uncertain. The CDR3 is 15 residues long. V was cut by 3 bases and J by 2 bases, with 11 bases left in between. Germline CDR1 is LNHDA and CDR2 is SQIVND (reference sequence). CDR3: CASSIGLTTYNEQFF. The CDR3 bases are TGTGCCAGTAGTATCGGGCTGACCACCTACAATGAGCAGTTCTTC.

CDR3 amino acids: CASSMLHGTSLDSSYNEQFF. The CDR3 nucleotides are TGTGCCAGCAGCATGCTACACGGGACTAGCTTGGATAGCTCCTACAATGAGCAGTTCTTC. The chain joins TRBV14 to TRBJ2-1, with TRBD2 matching over 9 bases. Trimming cost V 5 bases and J 0 bases; bases outside gene matches: 17. This CDR3 spans 20 amino acids. CDR1 and CDR2 (germline): SGHDN, FVKESK.

On this clone: This sample includes further DNA sequences coding for the same CDR3. CDR3 coding DNA: TGTGCCAGTAGTATAAGGCCGTACAATGAGCAGTTCTTC. As protein: CASSIRPYNEQFF. V usage is TRBV19 and J usage is TRBJ2-1; D is unresolved. The CDR3 is made up of 13 amino acids. Germline CDR1 and CDR2: LNHDA and SQIVND (reference sequence). V shed 2 bases and J shed 4 bases, with 6 bases lying between them.

CDR3 protein: CSVDLAGSYNEQFF. The DNA for the CDR3 is TGCAGCGTGGATCTAGCGGGCTCCTACAATGAGCAGTTCTTC. The rearrangement links TRBV29-1 to TRBJ2-1, with 8 bases fitting TRBD2. Germline assignment: CDR1 SQVTM and CDR2 ANQGSEA. This CDR3 comprises 14 residues. V was pared by 6 bases and J by 0 bases, with 4 bases of the junction left unmatched.

CDR3 protein: CAWSKGRGSSYEQYF. The CDR3 region has the DNA TGTGCCTGGAGCAAGGGGAGAGGCAGCTCCTACGAGCAGTACTTC. V gene TRBV30 combines with J gene TRBJ2-7; either TRBD1 or TRBD2 may fit D (5 bases each). In germline, CDR1 is GTSNPN, CDR2 SVGIG (reference sequence). Trimming stripped 3 bases from V and 0 bases from J, with 15 bases between. The CDR3 is 15 residues long.

The chain links TRBV4-1 to TRBJ2-7, with D possibly TRBD1 on 6 matching bases. Trimming shortened V by 0 bases and J by 0 bases, and 9 bases separated the two germline ends. Germline V gene lookup returns CDR1 MGHRA and CDR2 YSYEKL. This CDR3 contains 15 residues. In nucleotides, the CDR3 is TGCGCCAGCAGCCAAGAGGACAGCAGCTCCTACGAGCAGTACTTC. As protein: CASSQEDSSSYEQYF.

V gene TRBV27 combines with J gene TRBJ2-3; TRBD2 matches 7 bases. The V and J ends lost 2 bases and 4 bases, in that order; junction bases with no gene match: 18. Germline values: CDR1 MNHEY, CDR2 SMNVEV (reference sequence). The CDR3 is made up of 19 amino acids. CDR3: CASSLRHRGEGGFSDTQYF. The CDR3 DNA is TGTGCCAGCAGTTTACGCCACCGGGGAGAGGGAGGGTTCTCAGATACGCAGTATTTT.

The V and J genes are TRBV6-5 and TRBJ2-1; D is unresolved. Germline assignment: CDR1 MNHEY and CDR2 SVGAGI. The CDR3 covers 11 residues. The germline V and J ends were trimmed by 8 bases and 2 bases, with 4 bases remaining between them. Written as DNA, the CDR3 is TGTGCCAGCTCCGCCTACAATGAGCAGTTCTTC. Translated: CASSAYNEQFF.

J is TRBJ2-7 and V is TRBV19, with D tentatively TRBD1 or TRBD2 (6 bases each). Trimming pared 3 bases from V and 2 bases from J, leaving 14 bases between. The CDR3 loop spans 15 amino acids. CDR1 and CDR2 from the germline V gene are LNHDA and SQIVND (reference sequence). DNA for the CDR3: TGTGCCAGTAGTATCTCGGGGGCGCTAGCCTACGAGCAGTACTTC. It encodes CASSISGALAYEQYF.

The chain couples TRBV6-1 to TRBJ1-1, with D possibly TRBD1 on 6 matching bases. This CDR3 contains 14 residues. Germline V CDR1 and CDR2: MNHNS, SASEGT. V lost 3 bases, J lost 4 bases, and 12 bases lay in between. The CDR3, as DNA: TGTGCCAGCAGTGACTACGTGGGGGCCACTGAAGCTTTCTTT. Translating it yields CASSDYVGATEAFF.

The chain couples TRBV28 to TRBJ2-1; 8 positions match TRBD2. V lost 4 bases, J lost 3 bases, and 8 bases stayed unmatched. Per germline, CDR1 MDHEN and CDR2 SYDVKM. The length of the CDR3 is 16 residues. As DNA, the CDR3 is TGTGCCAGCAGTTCTTTGCGGGAGGCCGACTACAATGAGCAGTTCTTC. This codes for CASSSLREADYNEQFF.

This clone came up a few times. V and J are TRBV30 and TRBJ1-3; no clear D. Germline V gene sequence: CDR1 GTSNPN, CDR2 SVGIG (reference sequence). V was pared by 5 bases and J by 0 bases, with 5 bases between. This CDR3 has 12 amino acids. The CDR3 is CAWWISGNTIYF. In nucleotides, the CDR3 is TGTGCCTGGTGGATCTCTGGAAACACCATATATTTT.

The rearrangement uses TRBV7-8 and TRBJ1-3, with D unclear. Germline V gives CDR1 SGHVS, CDR2 FQNEAQ. The CDR3 totals 15 residues. Trimming shortened V by 5 bases and J by 5 bases, and 16 bases separated the two germline ends. The CDR3 reads CASSRDRSLRNTIYF. CDR3 nucleotides: TGTGCCAGCAGCCGCGATCGGTCGTTGAGAAACACCATATATTTT.

This chain uses TRBV27 with TRBJ2-7; 8 bases align to TRBD2. The J segment lost 3 bases and the V segment lost 4 bases, leaving 8 bases of the junction unmatched. CDR3 size: 15 residues. Germline V gene sequence: CDR1 MNHEY, CDR2 SMNVEV (reference sequence). The chain's CDR3 is CASSSAREAHYEQYF. The CDR3 nucleotides read TGTGCCAGCAGTTCCGCGCGGGAGGCCCACTACGAGCAGTACTTC.

Only one count was recorded for this clone. The chain carries TRBV27 and TRBJ1-1; D not resolved. Germline assignment: CDR1 MNHEY and CDR2 SMNVEV (reference sequence). This CDR3 contains 15 residues. V lost 5 bases, J lost 3 bases, and 16 bases lay in between. CDR3 region: CASSRVWPEDTEAFF. The DNA for the CDR3 is TGTGCCAGCAGTCGGGTGTGGCCCGAGGACACTGAAGCTTTCTTT.

V and J are TRBV19 and TRBJ2-7, with 8 bases aligning to TRBD2. Germline V gives CDR1 LNHDA, CDR2 SQIVND (reference sequence). The CDR3 is 14 residues long. The V and J ends lost 1 base and 2 bases, in that order; junction bases with no gene match: 1. The CDR3 DNA is TGTGCCAGTAGTATAGCACTAGCGGCCTACGAGCAGTACTTC. Residues: CASSIALAAYEQYF.

The chain employs TRBV5-6 and TRBJ2-7, with 9 bases aligning to TRBD2. Germline V gene data show CDR1 as SGHDT and CDR2 as YYEEEE. CDR3 length: 16 residues. V lost 2 bases, J lost 0 bases, and 6 bases stayed unmatched. This CDR3 reads CASSFFTSGRSYEQYF. The CDR3 DNA sequence: TGTGCCAGCAGCTTTTTTACTAGCGGGCGCTCCTACGAGCAGTACTTC.

This clone was counted a single time. The chain has TRBV5-1 and TRBJ2-1, with 16 bases lining up with TRBD2. J was trimmed by 10 bases and V by 4 bases; bases with no gene match: 11. The CDR3 length is 17 residues. CDR1 SGHRS and CDR2 YFSETQ come from the germline V gene. Here the CDR3 DNA reads TGCGCCAGCAGCACCCCGGGACTAGCGGGAGGGCCGAGGGAGCAGTTCTTC. It encodes CASSTPGLAGGPREQFF. Using reference TRBV5-1 and TRBJ2-1 for the parts outside the CDR3, the full variable domain is KAGVTQTPRYLIKTRGQQVTLSCSPISGHRSVSWYQQTPGQGLQFLFEYFSETQRNKGNFPGRFSGRQFSNSRSEMNVSTLELGDSALYLCASSTPGLAGGPREQFFGPGTRLTVL.

Note on this clone: The germline gene is not matched at one end of the junction; a read error may be the cause. The chain carries TRBV28 and TRBJ1-1; D call uncertain. Germline V gives CDR1 MDHEN, CDR2 SYDVKM. The CDR3 loop spans 13 amino acids. The CDR3 DNA reads as TGTGCCAGCAGTTTCTCCCGTGGCACTGAAGCTCTCTTT. Amino acid sequence: CASSFSRGTEALF. The full variable domain, with the rest looked up from reference TRBV28 and TRBJ1-1, is DVKVTQSSRYLVKRTGEKVFLECVQDMDHENMFWYRQDPGLGLRLIYFSYDVKMKEKGDIPEGYSVSREKKERFSLILESASTNQTSMYLCASSFSRGTEALFGQGTRLTVV.

Turning to this clone: This sample includes further DNA sequences coding for the same CDR3. The V gene is TRBV7-9, the J gene TRBJ2-7, with a possible D match to TRBD1 (6 bases). Germline assignment: CDR1 SEHNR and CDR2 FQNEAQ (reference sequence). This CDR3 has 15 amino acids. V dropped 5 bases and J dropped 3 bases, with 17 bases sitting between them. The chain's CDR3 is CASSITGSTVYEQYF. The CDR3, as DNA: TGTGCCAGCAGCATCACAGGGTCGACGGTCTACGAGCAGTACTTC. The variable domain in full, completed from reference TRBV7-9 and TRBJ2-7, reads DTGVSQNPRHKITKRGQNVTFRCDPISEHNRLYWYRQTLGQGPEFLTYFQNEAQLEKSRLLSDRFSAERPKGSFSTLEIQRTEQGDSAMYLCASSITGSTVYEQYFGPGTRLTVT.

The rearrangement uses TRBV19 and TRBJ2-1; D gene ambiguous. The CDR3 is 12 amino acids. Germline values: CDR1 LNHDA, CDR2 SQIVND (reference sequence). V lost 4 bases, J lost 7 bases, and 8 bases lay in between. The DNA for the CDR3 is TGTGCCAGTAGTACCATAGGTAATGAGCAGTTCTTC. Protein product: CASSTIGNEQFF.

The J gene is TRBJ2-1, the V gene TRBV27, with D hard to call. Germline V gives CDR1 MNHEY, CDR2 SMNVEV (reference sequence). CDR3 length equals 14 residues. V was pared by 6 bases and J by 9 bases, with 18 bases between. The CDR3 is CASRADLGLGEQFF. The CDR3 nucleotides read TGTGCCAGCAGGGCGGATTTGGGTTTAGGTGAGCAGTTCTTC.

The rearrangement uses TRBV10-2 and TRBJ1-2; D call uncertain. The ends were cut back, 2 bases at V and 6 bases at J, with 16 bases in the middle. Germline CDR1 WSHSY, CDR2 SAAADI. This CDR3 is 15 amino acids long. CDR3: CASSEPIRHTNGYTF. CDR3 bases: TGCGCCAGCAGTGAGCCGATTCGACACACAAATGGCTACACCTTC.

This chain connects TRBV9 to TRBJ2-7; 10 nucleotides agree with TRBD1. V was pared by 0 bases and J by 5 bases, with 8 bases of the junction left unmatched. This CDR3 region has 16 residues. The V gene's germline CDR1 is SGDLS and CDR2 YYNGEE. CDR3 nucleotides: TGTGCCAGCAGCGTAGCGGACAGGGGGTATTGGAACGAGCAGTACTTC. Translating it yields CASSVADRGYWNEQYF. Filled out from reference TRBV9 and TRBJ2-7, the complete variable domain reads DSGVTQTPKHLITATGQRVTLRCSPRSGDLSVYWYQQSLDQGLQFLIQYYNGEERAKGNILERFSAQQFPDLHSELNLSSLELGDSALYFCASSVADRGYWNEQYFGPGTRLTVT.

The V gene is TRBV7-8, the J gene TRBJ2-2, with 12 bases lining up with TRBD2. Germline trimming cut 5 bases from V and 1 base from J; bases unmatched to any gene: 2. The CDR3 contains 16 residues. CDR1 and CDR2 (germline): SGHVS, FQNEAQ. The CDR3 spells CASSEGLAGNTGELFF. DNA of the CDR3: TGTGCCAGCAGCGAGGGACTAGCGGGGAACACCGGGGAGCTGTTTTTT. The full variable domain, completed using reference TRBV7-8 and TRBJ2-2, is GAGVSQSPRYKVAKRGQDVALRCDPISGHVSLFWYQQALGQGPEFLTYFQNEAQLDKSGLPSDRFFAERPEGSVSTLKIQRTQQEDSAVYLCASSEGLAGNTGELFFGEGSRLTVL.

As DNA, the CDR3 is TGTGCCAGCAGCTTAGGGCGGGGCACGGGGAATGAGCAGTTCTTC. Its translation: CASSLGRGTGNEQFF. The chain combines TRBV7-9 with TRBJ2-1, with a tentative D call TRBD2 (6 bases). Germline-derived CDR1 and CDR2 are SEHNR and FQNEAQ (reference sequence). The CDR3 runs to 15 residues. Trimming took 1 base from V and 7 from J, leaving 14 bases between them.

The chain employs TRBV9 and TRBJ1-2; D is possibly TRBD1 (6 bases). CDR1 and CDR2 from the germline V gene are SGDLS and YYNGEE. V lost 3 bases and J 7 bases, leaving 10 bases between the germline ends. CDR3 length: 12 amino acids. CDR3 bases: TGTGCCAGCAGCGGAACAGGGTCTGGCTACACCTTC. Residues: CASSGTGSGYTF.

A note on this clone: Other DNA sequences within the sample encode an identical CDR3. CDR3 residues: CASSYRGGYEQYF. CDR3 in DNA: TGTGCCAGCAGTTACCGAGGGGGCTACGAGCAGTACTTC. This chain links TRBV27 with TRBJ2-7; a possible D gene is TRBD1 (6 bases). The germline V gene encodes CDR1 MNHEY and CDR2 SMNVEV (reference sequence). CDR3 size: 13 residues. V lost 4 bases and J lost 3, with 10 bases in between.

This rearrangement joins TRBV7-9 to TRBJ1-2; 11 bases agree with TRBD1. Germline-derived CDR1 and CDR2 are SEHNR and FQNEAQ (reference sequence). The length of the CDR3 is 14 residues. The trim removed 3 bases at V and 5 bases at J, leaving 2 bases unmatched. DNA for the CDR3: TGTGCCAGCAGCTTCGGACAGGGGGCATATGGCTACACCTTC. As protein: CASSFGQGAYGYTF. Looking up the rest from reference TRBV7-9 and TRBJ1-2 gives the full variable domain: DTGVSQNPRHKITKRGQNVTFRCDPISEHNRLYWYRQTLGQGPEFLTYFQNEAQLEKSRLLSDRFSAERPKGSFSTLEIQRTEQGDSAMYLCASSFGQGAYGYTFGSGTRLTVV.

About this clone itself: The sample has other DNA sequences that encode this CDR3 too. This chain links TRBV11-2 with TRBJ1-2; perhaps TRBD1 as D (5 bases). Trimming took off 4 bases at V and 8 bases at J, with 11 bases between the two ends. This CDR3 has 12 residues. Germline V lookup: CDR1 SGHAT, CDR2 FQNNGV. The CDR3 coding sequence is TGTGCCAGCAGCTCTCAATGGGACGGCTACACCTTC. It yields the protein CASSSQWDGYTF.